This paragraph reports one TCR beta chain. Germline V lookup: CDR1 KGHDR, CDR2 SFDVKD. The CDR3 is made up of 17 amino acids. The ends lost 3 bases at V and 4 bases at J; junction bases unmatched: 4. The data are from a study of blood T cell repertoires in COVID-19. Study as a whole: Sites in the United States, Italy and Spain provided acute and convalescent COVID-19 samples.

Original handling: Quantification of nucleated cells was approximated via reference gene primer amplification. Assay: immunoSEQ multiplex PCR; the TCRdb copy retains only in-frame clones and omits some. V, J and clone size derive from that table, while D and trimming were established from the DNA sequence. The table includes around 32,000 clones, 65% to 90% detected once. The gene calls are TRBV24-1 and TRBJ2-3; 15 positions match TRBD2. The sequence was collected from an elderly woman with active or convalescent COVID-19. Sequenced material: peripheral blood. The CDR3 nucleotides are TGTGCCACCAGTGATAGGACTAGCGGGAGGGGTGCAGATACGCAGTATTTT. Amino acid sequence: CATSDRTSGRGADTQYF.